This TCR beta chain was sequenced in a study of CD8 T cells in Susac syndrome. Findings and limits, study-wide: It was acknowledged in the study that the number of individuals who were included in its TCR sequencing and HLA analysis was relatively small.

Germline V gives CDR1 SGHRS, CDR2 YFSETQ. V was clipped by 0 bases and J by 9 bases; unmatched bases: 9. The length of the CDR3 is 15 residues. Roughly 0.45 to 1 ug RNA was reverse transcribed with random hexamers. An immunoSEQ multiplex PCR amplified TCR beta CDR3 over 54 Vbeta and 13 Jbeta. TCRdb processed the immunoSEQ multiplex PCR reads anew with MiXCR; each CDR3 protein has one entry. The data contain roughly 110,000 distinct CDR3 sequences, nearly 95% of them singletons. To note about this clonotype: The antigen remains unidentified.

Healthy donors constituted the control group, matched for age and sex. CD8+ and CD4+ T cells were negatively isolated; TEMRA cells were FACS-enriched. Material for sequencing was CD4+ T cells from PBMCs. This chain connects TRBV5-1 to TRBJ2-1, with TRBD2 matching 7 bases. The TCR was taken from a human donor in good health. The CDR3 loop reads CASSLGAGDMSEQFF. The CDR3 bases are TGCGCCAGCAGCTTGGGGGCGGGAGATATGAGTGAGCAGTTCTTC.